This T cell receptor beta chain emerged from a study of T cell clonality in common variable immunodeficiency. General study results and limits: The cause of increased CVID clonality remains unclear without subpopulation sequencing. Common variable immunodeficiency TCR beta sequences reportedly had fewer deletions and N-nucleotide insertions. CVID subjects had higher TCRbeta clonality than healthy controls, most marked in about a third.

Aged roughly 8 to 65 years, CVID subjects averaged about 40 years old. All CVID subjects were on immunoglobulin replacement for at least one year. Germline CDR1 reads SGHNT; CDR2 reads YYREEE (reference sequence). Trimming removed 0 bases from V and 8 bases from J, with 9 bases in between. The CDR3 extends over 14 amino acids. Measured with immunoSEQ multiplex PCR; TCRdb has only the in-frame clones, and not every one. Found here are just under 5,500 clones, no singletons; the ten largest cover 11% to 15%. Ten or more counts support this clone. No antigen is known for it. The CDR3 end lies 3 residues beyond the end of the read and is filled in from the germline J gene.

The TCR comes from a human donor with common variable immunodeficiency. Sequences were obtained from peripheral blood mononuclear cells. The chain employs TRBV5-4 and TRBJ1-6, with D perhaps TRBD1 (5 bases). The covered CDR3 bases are TGTGCCAGCAGCTTGGGAGACAGAGATTCACCC. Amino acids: CASSLGDRDSP. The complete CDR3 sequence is CASSLGDRDSPLHF.